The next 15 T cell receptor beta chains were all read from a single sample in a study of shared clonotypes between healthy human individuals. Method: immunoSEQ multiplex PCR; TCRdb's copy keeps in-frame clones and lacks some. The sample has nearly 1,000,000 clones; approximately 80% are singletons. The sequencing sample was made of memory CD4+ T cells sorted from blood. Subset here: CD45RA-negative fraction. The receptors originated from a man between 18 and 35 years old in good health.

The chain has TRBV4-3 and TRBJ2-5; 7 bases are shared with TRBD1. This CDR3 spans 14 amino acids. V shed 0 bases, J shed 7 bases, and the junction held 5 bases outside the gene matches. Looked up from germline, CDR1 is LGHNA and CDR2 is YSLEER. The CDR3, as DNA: TGCGCCAGCAGCCAAGAGAGGGGGCGCGGGACCCAGTACTTC. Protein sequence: CASSQERGRGTQYF.

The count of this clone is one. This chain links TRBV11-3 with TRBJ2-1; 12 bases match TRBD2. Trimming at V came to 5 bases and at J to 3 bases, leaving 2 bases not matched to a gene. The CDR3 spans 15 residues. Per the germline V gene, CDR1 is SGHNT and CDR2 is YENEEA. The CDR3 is CASSLTSGSYNEQFF. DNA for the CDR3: TGTGCCAGCAGCCTGACTAGCGGGAGCTACAATGAGCAGTTCTTC.

The CDR3 nucleotides are TGTGCCAGCAGCTTAGGACCGGGGATCTCTGGGGCCAACGTCCTGACTTTC. It translates to CASSLGPGISGANVLTF. The chain is built from TRBV7-6 and TRBJ2-6, with D possibly matching TRBD2 (5 bases). V was shortened by 1 base and J by 0 bases, with 10 bases between the two germline ends. The CDR3 has 17 residues. Per the germline V gene, CDR1 is SGHVS and CDR2 is FNYEAQ.

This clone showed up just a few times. CDR3 in DNA: TGCGCCAGCAGCGCAGGGACAGGGCCGGCCTACGAGCAGTACTTC. Protein: CASSAGTGPAYEQYF. The chain is built from TRBV5-1 and TRBJ2-7; the match to TRBD1 covers 9 bases. There are 15 residues in the CDR3. V shed 4 bases and J 2 bases; nucleotides not matched to a gene: 7. Germline CDR1 and CDR2: SGHRS and YFSETQ.

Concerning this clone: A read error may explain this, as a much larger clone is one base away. The CDR3 DNA reads TGTGCCAGCAGCTTGCAAGAGAACACTGAAGCTTTCTTT. It specifies CASSLQENTEAFF. The chain is built from TRBV5-8 and TRBJ1-1; D gene unclear. Germline loops: CDR1 SGHTS, CDR2 YDEGEE. The ends were cut back, 1 base at V and 1 base at J, with 5 bases in the middle. The length of the CDR3 is 13 residues. Full variable domain (remainder filled in from reference TRBV5-8 and TRBJ1-1): EAGVTQSPTHLIKTRGQQATLRCSPISGHTSVYWYQQALGLGLQFLLWYDEGEERNRGNFPPRFSGRQFPNYSSELNVNALELEDSALYLCASSLQENTEAFFGQGTRLTVV.

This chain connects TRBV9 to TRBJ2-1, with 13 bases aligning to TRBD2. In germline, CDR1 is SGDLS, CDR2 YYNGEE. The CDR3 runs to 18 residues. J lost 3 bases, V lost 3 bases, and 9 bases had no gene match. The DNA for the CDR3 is TGTGCCAGCAGCGCCGGGACTAGCGGGATGGTGTACTACAATGAGCAGTTCTTC. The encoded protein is CASSAGTSGMVYYNEQFF.

The CDR3, as DNA: TGTGCCAGTTCCTCTGGGGCCCAGGGGGCGATGCACGGAAAACTGTTTTTT. Translated: CASSSGAQGAMHGKLFF. V usage is TRBV19 and J usage is TRBJ1-4; 8 bases match TRBD1. V lost 8 bases and J lost 10; bases outside the gene matches: 21. This CDR3 spans 17 amino acids. Germline loops: CDR1 LNHDA, CDR2 SQIVND (reference sequence).

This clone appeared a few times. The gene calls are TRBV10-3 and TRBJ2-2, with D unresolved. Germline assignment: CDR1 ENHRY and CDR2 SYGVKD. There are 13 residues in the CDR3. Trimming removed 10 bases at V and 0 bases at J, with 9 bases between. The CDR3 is CASGDANTGELFF. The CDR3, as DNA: TGTGCCAGCGGAGATGCGAACACCGGGGAGCTGTTTTTT.

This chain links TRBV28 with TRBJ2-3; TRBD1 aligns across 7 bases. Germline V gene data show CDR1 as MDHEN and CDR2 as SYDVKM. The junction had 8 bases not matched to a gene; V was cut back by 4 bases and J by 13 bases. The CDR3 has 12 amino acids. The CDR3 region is CASSSTRDREYF. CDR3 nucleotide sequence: TGTGCCAGCAGTTCTACCCGGGACAGAGAGTATTTT.

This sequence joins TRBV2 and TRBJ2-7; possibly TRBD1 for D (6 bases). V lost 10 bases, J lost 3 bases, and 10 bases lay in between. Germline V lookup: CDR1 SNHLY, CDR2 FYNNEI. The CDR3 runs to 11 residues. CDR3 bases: TGTGCCATAGGGACAATCTACGAGCAGTACTTC. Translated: CAIGTIYEQYF.

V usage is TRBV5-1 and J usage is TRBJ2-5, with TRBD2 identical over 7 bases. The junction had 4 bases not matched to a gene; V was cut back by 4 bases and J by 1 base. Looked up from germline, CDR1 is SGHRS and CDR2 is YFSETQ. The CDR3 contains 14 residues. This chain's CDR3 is CASSVTSRQETQYF. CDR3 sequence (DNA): TGCGCCAGCAGCGTGACTAGCCGCCAAGAGACCCAGTACTTC. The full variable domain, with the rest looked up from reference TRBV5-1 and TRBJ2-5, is KAGVTQTPRYLIKTRGQQVTLSCSPISGHRSVSWYQQTPGQGLQFLFEYFSETQRNKGNFPGRFSGRQFSNSRSEMNVSTLELGDSALYLCASSVTSRQETQYFGPGTRLLVL.

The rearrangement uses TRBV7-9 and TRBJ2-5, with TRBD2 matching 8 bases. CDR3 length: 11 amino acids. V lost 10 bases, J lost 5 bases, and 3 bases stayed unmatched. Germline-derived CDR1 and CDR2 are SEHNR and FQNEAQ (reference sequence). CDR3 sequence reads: CAIPGGETQYF. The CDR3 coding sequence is TGTGCCATCCCGGGGGGGGAGACCCAGTACTTC.

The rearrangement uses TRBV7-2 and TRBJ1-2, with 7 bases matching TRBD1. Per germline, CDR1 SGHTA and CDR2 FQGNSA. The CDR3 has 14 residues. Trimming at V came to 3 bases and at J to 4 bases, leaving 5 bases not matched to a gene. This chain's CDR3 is CASSFIGTAYGYTF. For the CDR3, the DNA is TGTGCCAGCAGCTTCATCGGGACAGCCTATGGCTACACCTTC.

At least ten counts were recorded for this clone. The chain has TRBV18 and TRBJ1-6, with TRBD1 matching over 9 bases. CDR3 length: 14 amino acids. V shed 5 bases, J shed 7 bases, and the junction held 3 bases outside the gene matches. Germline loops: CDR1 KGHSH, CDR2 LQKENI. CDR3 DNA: TGTGCCAGCTCATCCGACAGGGGGAATTCACCCCTCCACTTT. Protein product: CASSSDRGNSPLHF.

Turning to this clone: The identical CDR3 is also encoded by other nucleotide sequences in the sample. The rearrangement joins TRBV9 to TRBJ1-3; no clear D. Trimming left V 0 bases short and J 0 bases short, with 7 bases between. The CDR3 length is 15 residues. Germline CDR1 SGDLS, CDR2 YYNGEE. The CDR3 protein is CASSVGGISGNTIYF. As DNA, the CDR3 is TGTGCCAGCAGCGTAGGCGGAATCTCTGGAAACACCATATATTTT.